The source of this TCR beta chain is a study of blood T cell repertoires in COVID-19. Overall study context: The study drew acute and convalescent COVID-19 samples from the United States, Italy and Spain.

The assay was immunoSEQ multiplex PCR, and TCRdb's table has in-frame clones only and misses some. The repertoire consists of hundreds of thousands of clones, with about 82% occurring once and the leading ten covering around 2%. Individuals drawn from around 24 US areas were roughly 18 to 100 years old. Cohorts were based on clinical histories the participants reported. What the recovered Cohort 3 donors had was two negative PCRs, clearance, or symptom resolution. Sequenced material: PBMCs or T cells enriched from blood (not recorded which). The sequence derives from a woman aged 50 to 60 who had recovered from COVID-19.

The CDR3 sequence: CASSLVGTGVLYQETQYF. The DNA for the CDR3 is TGTGCCAGCAGCTTAGTAGGGACAGGGGTTCTGTACCAAGAGACCCAGTACTTC. The genes are TRBV7-2 and TRBJ2-5; 10 nucleotides match TRBD1. CDR1 is SGHTA and CDR2 is FQGNSA in the germline V gene. Unmatched junction bases numbered 8, after V lost 1 base and J lost 0 bases. The CDR3 is made up of 18 amino acids.